The 28 T cell receptor beta chains reported below all come from one sample, sequenced in a study of blood T cell repertoires in COVID-19. Method: immunoSEQ multiplex PCR; TCRdb's copy keeps in-frame clones and lacks some. The sample carries about 670,000 clones, 85% to 90% recorded once. Input material: peripheral blood. The source of these receptors is a woman between 18 and 30 years old with acute or convalescent COVID-19.

The rearrangement links TRBV29-1 to TRBJ1-2; 9 bases fit TRBD1. With 5 bases clipped from V and 6 bases from J, the junction kept 10 bases outside the gene matches. CDR3 size: 14 residues. Per germline, CDR1 SQVTM and CDR2 ANQGSEA. The CDR3 nucleotides read TGCAGCGTTTACAAGGAACAGGGGGCCAATGGCTACACCTTC. Residues: CSVYKEQGANGYTF.

The genes are TRBV7-8 and TRBJ1-2; tentative D call: TRBD1 (5 bases). Trimming removed 2 bases at V and 6 bases at J, with 13 bases between. CDR3 size: 14 residues. The germline V gene encodes CDR1 SGHVS and CDR2 FQNEAQ. The CDR3 sequence is CASSLTRVYDGYTF. CDR3 sequence (DNA): TGTGCCAGCAGCTTAACCAGGGTATACGATGGCTACACCTTC.

Note on this clone: Other DNA sequences in the same sample also yield this CDR3. This rearrangement joins TRBV18 to TRBJ1-3, with 7 bases lining up with TRBD1. The germline CDR1 and CDR2 sequences are KGHSH and LQKENI. This CDR3 has 15 residues. V dropped 6 bases and J dropped 0; count of bases not matched to a gene: 5. The CDR3 loop is CASSPRDSSGNTIYF. CDR3 bases: TGTGCCAGCTCGCCAAGGGACAGCTCTGGAAACACCATATATTTT.

This clone occurred once. This chain links TRBV18 with TRBJ2-1; TRBD2 aligns across 11 bases. Germline-derived CDR1 and CDR2 are KGHSH and LQKENI. The CDR3 is made up of 17 amino acids. Unmatched junction bases numbered 8, after V lost 0 bases and J lost 7 bases. CDR3 nucleotide sequence: TGTGCCAGCTCACCACCTAGCGGGGGGGTGTTCCGAAATGAGCAGTTCTTC. Its protein is CASSPPSGGVFRNEQFF.

This chain connects TRBV29-1 to TRBJ2-5, with a possible D match to TRBD2 (5 bases). V lost 6 bases, J lost 2 bases, and 19 bases lay in between. Germline values: CDR1 SQVTM, CDR2 ANQGSEA. The CDR3 runs 15 residues. The CDR3 reads CSVPVRALVQETQYF. For the CDR3, the DNA is TGCAGCGTGCCGGTTAGGGCACTAGTACAAGAGACCCAGTACTTC.

V is TRBV11-2 and J is TRBJ2-7; a possible D gene is TRBD1 (5 bases). The CDR3 loop spans 12 amino acids. Germline V gene sequence: CDR1 SGHAT, CDR2 FQNNGV. Trimming stripped 6 bases from V and 5 bases from J, with 11 bases between. The CDR3 DNA reads as TGTGCCAGCAGAGGGGTTTCCCACGAGCAGTACTTC. Translated: CASRGVSHEQYF.

The chain joins TRBV5-6 to TRBJ2-2, with D uncertain. Germline lookup yields CDR1 SGHDT and CDR2 YYEEEE. The CDR3 is 11 amino acids. V lost 5 bases and J lost 5, with 4 bases in between. The CDR3 is CASSNTGELFF. For the CDR3, the DNA is TGTGCCAGCAGTAATACCGGGGAGCTGTTTTTT.

This chain uses TRBV6-5 with TRBJ2-3; D may be TRBD2 (6 bases). The CDR3 has 16 amino acids. The germline V and J ends were trimmed by 4 bases and 2 bases, with 16 bases remaining between them. Per germline, CDR1 MNHEY and CDR2 SVGAGI. CDR3 loop: CASSSSGGINTDTQYF. The CDR3 DNA sequence: TGTGCCAGCAGTTCGTCGGGCGGGATAAACACAGATACGCAGTATTTT.

The chain has TRBV10-3 and TRBJ1-2; D remains unclear. V gave up 0 bases and J gave up 6 bases, with 11 bases separating them. Germline V lookup: CDR1 ENHRY, CDR2 SYGVKD. There are 14 residues in the CDR3. Written as DNA, the CDR3 is TGTGCCATCAGTGAGTCGGGAGGAACCCATGGCTACACCTTC. Translating gives CAISESGGTHGYTF.

The chain has TRBV19 and TRBJ1-5, with a weak D call TRBD1 (6 bases). V was shortened by 7 bases and J by 2 bases, with 12 bases between the two germline ends. CDR1 is LNHDA, CDR2 SQIVND, per germline (reference sequence). The CDR3 totals 14 residues. The CDR3 here is CASTPWTGNQPQHF. CDR3 DNA: TGTGCCAGTACCCCCTGGACAGGCAATCAGCCCCAGCATTTT.

This rearrangement joins TRBV4-2 to TRBJ1-1; TRBD1 agrees at 7 bases. CDR1 and CDR2 from the germline V gene are LGHNA and YNFKEQ. The CDR3 runs to 15 residues. V was pared by 4 bases and J by 0 bases, with 5 bases of the junction left unmatched. CDR3 DNA sequence: TGTGCCAGCAGCCCCCCGGACAGGCTGAACACTGAAGCTTTCTTT. It yields the protein CASSPPDRLNTEAFF.

The DNA of the CDR3 is TGTGCCAGCAGAGAATTCACCAATCGTGGGACACCCGCCGGGCAGCCCCAGCATTTT. Its protein product is CASREFTNRGTPAGQPQHF. V gene TRBV6-1 combines with J gene TRBJ1-5; tentatively, D is TRBD1 (6 bases). The CDR3 has 19 residues. Trimming removed 6 bases at V and 7 bases at J, with 31 bases between. Germline V CDR1 and CDR2: MNHNS, SASEGT.

For this clone: At one of its ends the junction is not consistent with the germline gene, which may arise from a read error. V is TRBV7-9 and J is TRBJ1-3; D not resolved. CDR1 is SEHNR and CDR2 is FQNEAQ in the germline V gene (reference sequence). The CDR3 is 16 amino acids. CDR3 DNA sequence: TGTGCCAGCAGCCTAGCGGGCAGGCCCTCTGGAAACACCATATATTTT. Translating it yields CASSLAGRPSGNTIYF.

V and J are TRBV7-8 and TRBJ2-1, with TRBD2 identical over 13 bases. With V trimmed by 0 bases and J by 15 bases, 8 bases remained unmatched. Looked up from germline, CDR1 is SGHVS and CDR2 is FQNEAQ. The CDR3 loop spans 15 amino acids. CDR3 protein: CASSLAATSGGTGFF. CDR3 bases: TGTGCCAGCAGCTTAGCGGCGACTAGCGGGGGGACCGGGTTCTTC. The full variable domain, its missing parts supplied by reference TRBV7-8 and TRBJ2-1, is GAGVSQSPRYKVAKRGQDVALRCDPISGHVSLFWYQQALGQGPEFLTYFQNEAQLDKSGLPSDRFFAERPEGSVSTLKIQRTQQEDSAVYLCASSLAATSGGTGFFGPGTRLTVL.

Concerning this clone itself: Other nucleotide sequences in the sample specify the same CDR3. In DNA form, the CDR3 reads TGCGCCAGCAGCTCGACAGGGGTGAACACTGAAGCTTTCTTT. It yields the protein CASSSTGVNTEAFF. The J gene is TRBJ1-1, the V gene TRBV5-1; TRBD1 agrees at 8 bases. Trimming cost V 3 bases and J 0 bases; bases outside gene matches: 1. The CDR3 has 14 amino acids. Germline CDR1 and CDR2: SGHRS and YFSETQ.

The sample holds one count of this clone. The V call is TRBV3-1 (or the pseudogene TRBV3-2), the J call TRBJ2-1; 7 bases map to TRBD2. Germline V gives CDR1 LGHDT, CDR2 YNNKEL (reference sequence). The CDR3 extends over 17 amino acids. V gave up 3 bases and J gave up 0 bases; unmatched junction bases: 8. CDR3 bases: TGTGCCAGCAGCCACGGAGACAGCGGGATCTCCTACAATGAGCAGTTCTTC. Protein product: CASSHGDSGISYNEQFF.

This chain joins TRBV7-2 and TRBJ2-7; no reliable D call. Deletions cut 5 bases from V and 3 bases from J, with 11 bases between. The CDR3 contains 13 residues. Per the germline V gene, CDR1 is SGHTA and CDR2 is FQGNSA. This CDR3 is CASSPHKVYEQYF. In DNA form, the CDR3 reads TGTGCCAGCAGCCCCCACAAAGTCTACGAGCAGTACTTC. Combining the CDR3 with reference TRBV7-2 and TRBJ2-7 gives the whole variable domain GAGVSQSPSNKVTEKGKDVELRCDPISGHTALYWYRQSLGQGLEFLIYFQGNSAPDKSGLPSDRFSAERTGGSVSTLTIQRTQQEDSAVYLCASSPHKVYEQYFGPGTRLTVT.

The V gene is TRBV2, the J gene TRBJ1-6; D unresolved. This CDR3 has 15 residues. From germline, CDR1 is SNHLY and CDR2 FYNNEI. Deletions cut 2 bases from V and 7 bases from J, with 12 bases between. The CDR3, as DNA: TGTGCCAGCAGTGAACAACGGTTCCCGAATTCACCCCTCCACTTT. It translates to CASSEQRFPNSPLHF.

This clone was counted between two and nine times. The chain carries TRBV7-9 and TRBJ1-2; no reliable D call. Germline CDR1 SEHNR, CDR2 FQNEAQ (reference sequence). There are 12 residues in the CDR3. V lost 5 bases, J lost 7 bases, and 11 bases lay in between. This CDR3 reads CASSPKSAGYTF. As DNA, the CDR3 is TGTGCCAGCAGCCCTAAGTCCGCTGGCTACACCTTC.

The genes are TRBV4-3 and TRBJ2-5; perhaps TRBD2 as D (5 bases). Germline CDR1 and CDR2: LGHNA and YSLEER. V lost 0 bases and J lost 5, with 13 bases in between. The CDR3 runs 15 residues. The CDR3 reads CASSQDSRRGETQYF. The CDR3 DNA reads as TGCGCCAGCAGCCAAGATTCAAGGCGAGGGGAGACCCAGTACTTC.

This chain links TRBV29-1 with TRBJ2-7; weak D call: TRBD1 (5 bases). The CDR3 covers 11 residues. Germline V gives CDR1 SQVTM, CDR2 ANQGSEA. Trimming left V 5 bases short and J 5 bases short, with 10 bases between. CDR3 DNA sequence: TGCAGCGTTTTTCGACAGAACGAGCAGTACTTC. This sequence encodes CSVFRQNEQYF.

The J gene is TRBJ1-1, the V gene TRBV3-1 (or the pseudogene TRBV3-2); tentative D call: TRBD1 (5 bases). Germline V CDR1 and CDR2: LGHDT, YNNKEL (reference sequence). V was pared by 4 bases and J by 8 bases, with 11 bases between. The CDR3 is 12 residues long. CDR3 in amino acids: CASSLDRGEAFF. CDR3 in DNA: TGTGCCAGCAGCCTTGATAGGGGAGAAGCTTTCTTT.

As for this clone: The same CDR3 also results from other DNA sequences found in this sample. The chain uses TRBV6-6 and TRBJ2-7; D perhaps matches TRBD1 (5 bases). CDR3 size: 15 residues. CDR1 and CDR2 (germline): MNHNY, SVGAGI (reference sequence). V shed 0 bases and J shed 2 bases, with 11 bases lying between them. CDR3 protein: CASSYSSSGTYEQYF. The DNA of the CDR3 is TGTGCCAGCAGTTACTCGTCTTCAGGGACCTACGAGCAGTACTTC.

The rearrangement links TRBV4-2 to TRBJ1-1; D is uncertain. Trimming took off 1 base at V and 0 bases at J, with 9 bases between the two ends. The germline CDR1 and CDR2 sequences are LGHNA and YNFKEQ. The CDR3 runs to 15 residues. The CDR3, as DNA: TGTGCCAGCAGCCAAGGGAGGGCGGTGAACACTGAAGCTTTCTTT. Translation: CASSQGRAVNTEAFF.

The chain combines TRBV6-6 with TRBJ2-2; the match to TRBD2 covers 13 bases. The CDR3 extends over 14 amino acids. Unmatched junction bases numbered 5, after V lost 10 bases and J lost 6 bases. Germline assignment: CDR1 MNHNY and CDR2 SVGAGI (reference sequence). The CDR3 region has the DNA TGTGCCACCCGACTAGCGGGGGGCTCCGGGGAGCTGTTTTTT. It is translated as CATRLAGGSGELFF.

The genes are TRBV6-1 and TRBJ2-1; D gene ambiguous. The germline V gene has CDR1 MNHNS and CDR2 SASEGT. V lost 1 base and J lost 11, with 12 bases in between. The CDR3 loop spans 13 amino acids. The CDR3 DNA is TGTGCCAGCAGTGAAGATGAGCTCACCCAGCAGTTCTTC. This translates into CASSEDELTQQFF.

This clone was recorded only once. The chain uses TRBV19 and TRBJ2-7, with TRBD1 matching over 8 bases. The V gene's germline CDR1 is LNHDA and CDR2 SQIVND (reference sequence). J gave up 2 bases and V 1 base, and 10 bases lay outside the gene matches. The CDR3 loop spans 17 amino acids. The CDR3, as DNA: TGTGCCAGTAGTATAGCGATGCGGGGACAGGCTACCTACGAGCAGTACTTC. This encodes CASSIAMRGQATYEQYF.

The chain couples TRBV5-1 to TRBJ1-4; 9 bases map to TRBD1. Germline V gene data show CDR1 as SGHRS and CDR2 as YFSETQ. This CDR3 is 14 amino acids long. Trimming at V came to 7 bases and at J to 5 bases, leaving 6 bases not matched to a gene. The CDR3: CASRPGTGNEKLFF. CDR3 DNA sequence: TGCGCCAGCCGACCCGGGACAGGGAATGAAAAACTGTTTTTT.